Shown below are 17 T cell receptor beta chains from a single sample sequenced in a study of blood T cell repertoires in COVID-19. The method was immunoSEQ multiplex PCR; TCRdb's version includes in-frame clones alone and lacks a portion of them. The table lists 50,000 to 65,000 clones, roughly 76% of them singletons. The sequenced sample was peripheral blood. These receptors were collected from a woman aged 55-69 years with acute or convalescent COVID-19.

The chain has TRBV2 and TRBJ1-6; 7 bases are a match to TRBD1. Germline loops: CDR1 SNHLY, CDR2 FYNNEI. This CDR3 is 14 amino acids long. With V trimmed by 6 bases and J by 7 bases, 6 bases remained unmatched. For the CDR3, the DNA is TGTGCCAGCAGCCCGGGACAGCTCAATTCACCCCTCCACTTT. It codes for CASSPGQLNSPLHF. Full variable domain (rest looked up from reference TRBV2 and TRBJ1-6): EPEVTQTPSHQVTQMGQEVILRCVPISNHLYFYWYRQILGQKVEFLVSFYNNEISEKSEIFDDQFSVERPDGSNFTLKIRSTKLEDSAMYFCASSPGQLNSPLHFGNGTRLTVT.

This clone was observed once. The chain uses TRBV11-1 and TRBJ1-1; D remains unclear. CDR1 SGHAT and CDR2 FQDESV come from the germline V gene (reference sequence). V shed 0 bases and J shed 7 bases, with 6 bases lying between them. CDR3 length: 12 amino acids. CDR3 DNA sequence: TGTGCCAGCAGCTTAGCCGGTTTTGAAGCTTTCTTT. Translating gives CASSLAGFEAFF.

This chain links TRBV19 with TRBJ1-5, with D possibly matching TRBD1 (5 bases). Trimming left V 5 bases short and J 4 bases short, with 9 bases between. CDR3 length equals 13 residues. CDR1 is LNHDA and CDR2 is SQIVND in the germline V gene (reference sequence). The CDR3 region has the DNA TGTGCCAGTAGTCTGCAGGGTAATCAGCCCCAGCATTTT. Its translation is CASSLQGNQPQHF.

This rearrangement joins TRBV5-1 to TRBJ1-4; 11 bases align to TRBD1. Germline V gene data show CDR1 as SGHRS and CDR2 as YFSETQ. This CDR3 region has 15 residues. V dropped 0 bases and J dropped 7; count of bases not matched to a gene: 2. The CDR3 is CASSLVGTGGEKLFF. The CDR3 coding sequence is TGCGCCAGCAGCTTGGTGGGGACAGGGGGTGAAAAACTGTTTTTT.

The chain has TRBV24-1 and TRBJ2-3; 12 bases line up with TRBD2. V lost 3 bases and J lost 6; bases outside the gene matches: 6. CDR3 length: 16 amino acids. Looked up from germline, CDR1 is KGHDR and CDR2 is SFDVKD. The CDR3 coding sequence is TGTGCCACCAGTGATATGACTAGCGGGAGCTTGGATACGCAGTATTTT. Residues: CATSDMTSGSLDTQYF.

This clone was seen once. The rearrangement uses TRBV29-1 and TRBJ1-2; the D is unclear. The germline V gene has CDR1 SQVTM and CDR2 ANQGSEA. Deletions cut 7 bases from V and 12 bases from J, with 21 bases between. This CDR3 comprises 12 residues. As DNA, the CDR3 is TGCAGCGCGAACATCGCGCAGGCGACAAACACCTTC. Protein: CSANIAQATNTF.

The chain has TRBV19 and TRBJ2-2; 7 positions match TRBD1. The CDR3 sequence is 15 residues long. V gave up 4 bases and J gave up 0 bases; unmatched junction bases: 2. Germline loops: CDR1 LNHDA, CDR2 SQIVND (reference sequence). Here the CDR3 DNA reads TGTGCCAGTAGTAACAGGGGATCGAACACCGGGGAGCTGTTTTTT. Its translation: CASSNRGSNTGELFF.

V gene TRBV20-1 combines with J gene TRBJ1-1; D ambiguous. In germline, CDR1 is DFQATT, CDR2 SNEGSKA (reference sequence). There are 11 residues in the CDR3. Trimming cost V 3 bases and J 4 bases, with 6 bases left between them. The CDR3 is CSASSSTEAFF. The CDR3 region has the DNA TGCAGTGCTAGTTCTAGCACTGAAGCTTTCTTT.

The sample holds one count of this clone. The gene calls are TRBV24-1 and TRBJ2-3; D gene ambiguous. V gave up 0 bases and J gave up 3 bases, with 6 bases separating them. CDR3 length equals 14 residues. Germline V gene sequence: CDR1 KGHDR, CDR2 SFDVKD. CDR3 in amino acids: CATSDLYSTDTQYF. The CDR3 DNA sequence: TGTGCCACCAGTGATTTGTACTCTACAGATACGCAGTATTTT.

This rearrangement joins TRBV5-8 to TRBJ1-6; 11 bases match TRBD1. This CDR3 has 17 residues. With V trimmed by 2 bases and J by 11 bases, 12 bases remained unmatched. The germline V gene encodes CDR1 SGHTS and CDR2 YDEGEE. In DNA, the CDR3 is TGTGCCAGCAGCTTAAACACCGGGACAGGGGGTATTCCACCCCTCCACTTT. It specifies CASSLNTGTGGIPPLHF.

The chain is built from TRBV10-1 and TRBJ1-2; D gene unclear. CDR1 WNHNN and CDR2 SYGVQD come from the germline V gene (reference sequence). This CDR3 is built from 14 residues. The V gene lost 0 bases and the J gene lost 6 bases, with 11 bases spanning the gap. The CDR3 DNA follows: TGCGCCAGCAGTGAGTCCCGGTCCTCAAATGGCTACACCTTC. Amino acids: CASSESRSSNGYTF.

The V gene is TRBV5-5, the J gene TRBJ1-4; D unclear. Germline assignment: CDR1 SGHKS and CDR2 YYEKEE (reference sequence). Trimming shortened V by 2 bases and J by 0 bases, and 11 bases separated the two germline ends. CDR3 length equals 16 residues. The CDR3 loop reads CASSLNRIATNEKLFF. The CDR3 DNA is TGTGCCAGCAGCTTAAACAGAATTGCAACTAATGAAAAACTGTTTTTT.

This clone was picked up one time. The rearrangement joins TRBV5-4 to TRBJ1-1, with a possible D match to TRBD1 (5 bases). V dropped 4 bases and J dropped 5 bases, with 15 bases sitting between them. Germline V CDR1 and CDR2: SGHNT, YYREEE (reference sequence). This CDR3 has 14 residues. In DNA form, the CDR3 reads TGTGCCAGCAGCGGGGCTCCGGAGAGGACTGAAGCTTTCTTT. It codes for CASSGAPERTEAFF.

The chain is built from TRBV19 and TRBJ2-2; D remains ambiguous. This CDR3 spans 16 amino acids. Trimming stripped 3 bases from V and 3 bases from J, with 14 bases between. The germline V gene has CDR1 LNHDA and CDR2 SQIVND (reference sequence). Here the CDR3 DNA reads TGTGCCAGTAGTATTTCATACGGTTCGGACACCGGGGAGCTGTTTTTT. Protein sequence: CASSISYGSDTGELFF.

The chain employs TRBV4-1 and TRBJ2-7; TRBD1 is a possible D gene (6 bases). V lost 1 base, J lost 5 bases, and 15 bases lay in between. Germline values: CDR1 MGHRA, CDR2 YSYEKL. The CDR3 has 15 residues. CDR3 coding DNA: TGCGCCAGCAGCCAAGGAGTGGACAGCTCTAACGAGCAGTACTTC. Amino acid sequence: CASSQGVDSSNEQYF.

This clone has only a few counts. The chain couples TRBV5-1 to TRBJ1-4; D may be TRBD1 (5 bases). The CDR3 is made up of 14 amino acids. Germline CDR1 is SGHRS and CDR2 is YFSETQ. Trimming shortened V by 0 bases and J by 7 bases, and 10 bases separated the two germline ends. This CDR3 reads CASSLVLGLEKLFF. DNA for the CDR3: TGCGCCAGCAGCTTGGTGTTGGGGCTTGAAAAACTGTTTTTT.

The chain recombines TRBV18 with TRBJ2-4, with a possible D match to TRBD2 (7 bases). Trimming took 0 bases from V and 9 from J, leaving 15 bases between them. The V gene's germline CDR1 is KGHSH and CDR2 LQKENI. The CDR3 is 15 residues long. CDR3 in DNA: TGTGCCAGCTCACCACCGAAAGGGAGGGGGGGCATTCAGTACTTC. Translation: CASSPPKGRGGIQYF.